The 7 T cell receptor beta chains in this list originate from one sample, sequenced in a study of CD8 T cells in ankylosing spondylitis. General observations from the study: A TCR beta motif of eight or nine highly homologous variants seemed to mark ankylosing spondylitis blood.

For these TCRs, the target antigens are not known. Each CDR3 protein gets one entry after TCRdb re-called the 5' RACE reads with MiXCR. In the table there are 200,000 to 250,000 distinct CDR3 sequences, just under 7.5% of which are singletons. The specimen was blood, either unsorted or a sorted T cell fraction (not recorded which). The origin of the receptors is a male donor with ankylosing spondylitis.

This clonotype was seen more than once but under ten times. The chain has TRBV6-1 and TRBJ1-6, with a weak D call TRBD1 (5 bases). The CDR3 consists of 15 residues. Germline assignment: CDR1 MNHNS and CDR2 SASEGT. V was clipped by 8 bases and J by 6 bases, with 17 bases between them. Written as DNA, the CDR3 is TGTGCCAGCTGCCTCTCGCAGGGCTCTAATTCACCCCTCCACTTT. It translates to CASCLSQGSNSPLHF.

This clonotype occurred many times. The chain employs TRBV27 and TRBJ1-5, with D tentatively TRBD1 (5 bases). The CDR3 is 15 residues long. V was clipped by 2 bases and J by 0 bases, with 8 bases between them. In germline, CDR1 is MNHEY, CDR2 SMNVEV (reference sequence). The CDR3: CASSLTGDSNQPQHF. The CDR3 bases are TGTGCCAGCAGTTTAACGGGGGATAGCAATCAGCCCCAGCATTTT.

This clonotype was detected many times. CDR3 nucleotides: TGCAGTGCCATCCAGGACAAAATAAAAGTCCAAGAGACCCAGTACTTC. It is translated as CSAIQDKIKVQETQYF. The chain links TRBV20-1 to TRBJ2-5, with TRBD1 as a possible D gene (5 bases). From germline, CDR1 is DFQATT and CDR2 SNEGSKA (reference sequence). The CDR3 has 16 residues. Trimming took off 6 bases at V and 1 base at J, with 21 bases between the two ends.

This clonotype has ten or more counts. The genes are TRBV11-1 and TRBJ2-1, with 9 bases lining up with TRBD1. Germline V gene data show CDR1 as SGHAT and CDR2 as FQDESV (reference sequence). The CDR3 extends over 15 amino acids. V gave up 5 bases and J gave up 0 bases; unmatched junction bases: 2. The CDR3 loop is CASSKTGGSYNEQFF. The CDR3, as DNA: TGTGCCAGCAGCAAGACAGGGGGCTCCTACAATGAGCAGTTCTTC.

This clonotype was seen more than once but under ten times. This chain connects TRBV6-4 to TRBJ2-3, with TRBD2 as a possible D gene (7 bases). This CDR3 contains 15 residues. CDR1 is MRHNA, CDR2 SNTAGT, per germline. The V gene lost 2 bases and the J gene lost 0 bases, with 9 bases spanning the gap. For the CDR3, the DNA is TGTGCCAGCAGTGACGGGGGGGCTAGCACAGATACGCAGTATTTT. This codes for CASSDGGASTDTQYF.

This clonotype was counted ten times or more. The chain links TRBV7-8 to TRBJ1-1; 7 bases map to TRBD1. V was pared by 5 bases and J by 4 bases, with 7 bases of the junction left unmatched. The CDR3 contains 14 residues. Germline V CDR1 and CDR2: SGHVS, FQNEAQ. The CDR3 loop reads CASSEWDRLTEAFF. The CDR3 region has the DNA TGTGCCAGCAGCGAATGGGACAGACTCACTGAAGCTTTCTTT.

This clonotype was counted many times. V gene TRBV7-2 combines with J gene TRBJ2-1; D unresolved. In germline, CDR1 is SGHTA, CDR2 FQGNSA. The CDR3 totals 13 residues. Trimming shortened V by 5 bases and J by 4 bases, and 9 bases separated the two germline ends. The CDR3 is CASSPGFYNEQFF. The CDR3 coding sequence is TGTGCCAGCAGCCCTGGATTTTACAATGAGCAGTTCTTC.